This TCR beta chain was found in a study of Ad26.COV2.S vaccination and SARS-CoV-2 variants (dated by TCRdb to about 2021). Turning to the overall study: Vaccine-arm donors came from COV1001, a multicentre, randomized, double-blind, placebo-controlled phase I-IIa trial of Ad26.COV2.S in healthy adults. The TCR-sequenced set comprised around 30 samples: about 19 Ad26.COV2.S vaccine recipients, 5 placebo recipients and 8 SARS-CoV-2 convalescent individuals. Trial participants were randomized into five groups of five: low-dose or high-dose Ad26.COV2.S given once or twice, or placebo on both occasions. Blinding of investigators to trial group allocation was maintained during experiments and outcome assessment. Ad26.COV2.S was administered intramuscularly at 5 x 10^10 or 1 x 10^11 viral particles, either as a single shot or as two shots given 56 days apart. The specificity and breadth of SARS-CoV-2-reactive T cell receptors after Ad26.COV2.S vaccination were assessed by TCRbeta repertoire sequencing. What the research found in general, with its limitations: It was noted by the authors that total T cell responses may have been underestimated by the TCR breadth and depth analyses. Ad26.COV2.S recipients had higher spike-specific TCR breadth than placebo recipients (P = 0.0014). The study was not powered to compare responses between vaccine doses or regimens. Vaccine and placebo recipients had similar non-spike TCR breadth, a finding consistent with the vaccine containing only spike. Substantial breadth of spike-specific CD8+ and CD4+ T cell responses was reported after vaccination.

Worth noting for this clone: Its target antigen remains unknown. Nothing much larger sits one base from this clone, and base qualities are not available.

The immunoSEQ Assay was used to sequence TCRbeta CDR3 regions. After extraction, genomic DNA underwent amplification by bias-controlled multiplex PCR, followed by high-throughput sequencing. Regarding the original processing steps: To quantify the absolute abundance of each unique TCRbeta CDR3 region, sequences were collapsed and filtered. T cell fraction was estimated by normalization of TCRbeta template counts to usable DNA, with usable DNA being measured through amplification of reference genes present in all nucleated cells. Repertoire TCRs were annotated as SARS-CoV-2-specific by exact matching of V gene, CDR3 amino acid sequence and J gene to a known reactive TCR set. The reference SARS-CoV-2 TCR set came from MIRA and was filtered for enrichment in COVID-19-positive ImmuneCODE repertoires, removing public or cross-reactive TCRs. Drawing on the MIRA antigens, annotated TCRs were analysed further at the level of specific ORF or position within ORF. Depth was the summed frequency of annotated unique rearrangements, while breadth was defined as annotated unique rearrangements over total unique productive rearrangements. Group comparisons of TCR breadth used two-sided Wilcoxon rank-sum tests. In TCRdb, the immuneACCESS table is reduced to in-frame sequences with V and J assigned. These tables do not hold every clone; where another copy was compared, an unresolved V gene accounts for under half, and the others remain unexplained. V and J calls and clone size are copied from that table; D and trimming were computed from the DNA. The sample yields about 280,000 clones; approximately 89% were counted once. Clones ranked in the top ten supply about 3.5% of the sample.

V is pruned by 0 bases and J by 5 bases, leaving 7 bases of the junction without a gene match. CDR1 SGHRS and CDR2 YFSETQ were looked up in the germline V gene. Inclusive of the bounding cysteine and phenylalanine, the CDR3 is 15 residues long. Only CDR3 DNA is held: 45 bases, read in frame from base 1. This specimen's treatment or condition label, interpreted: some 19 received Ad26.COV2.S at low or high dose, single or two shots; a few received placebo; per-sample allocation not given. Repertoires of vaccine and placebo recipients were sequenced from samples collected on day 63 after the first injection. Between 29 July and 7 August 2020, Cohort 1b enrolled 25 adults aged 18-55 years at one site in Boston, USA. Ad26.COV2.S consisted of a replication-incompetent adenovirus type 26 vector by which a prefusion-stabilized SARS-CoV-2 spike protein from the original Wuhan strain was expressed.

The sample consisted of peripheral blood, taken in a trial of Ad26.COV2.S vaccine versus placebo. The source of this sequence is a person aged 18 to 65 who received the Ad26.COV2.S COVID-19 vaccine or a placebo. The chain is encoded by TRBV5-1 joined to TRBJ2-7; 8 of the junction bases match TRBD2. CDR3 protein: CASSLGVGLANEQYF. The nucleotides are TGCGCCAGCAGCTTGGGTGTTGGACTAGCAAACGAGCAGTACTTC.